The rows below give T cell receptor beta chains drawn from one sample of a study of blood T cell repertoires in COVID-19. TCRdb's table, derived via immunoSEQ multiplex PCR, lists solely in-frame clones and lacks some. The repertoire holds some 200,000 clones, with about 86% as singletons. Sequencing input: PBMCs or T cells enriched from blood (not recorded which). Every receptor here comes from a man aged 35-49 years who had recovered from COVID-19. Both conserved end residues are part of each CDR3. A D gene is named only where the DNA matches it firmly. Expanded clones get a size class; other rows say once, few or many, or leave the size out.

CDR3 length	clone size	V gene	D gene	J gene	CDR3 DNA	CDR3 protein
14	once	TRBV7-9	-	TRBJ2-2	TGTGCCAGCAGTTCGACAGGGAACACCGGGGAGCTGTTTTTT	CASSSTGNTGELFF
14	-	TRBV28	-	TRBJ1-2	TGTGCCAGCAGTTTGTCCAGCCATGCGGGTCGCTACACCTTC	CASSLSSHAGRYTF
15	-	TRBV5-4	TRBD1	TRBJ1-1	TGTGCCAGCAGCGGATTACAGGGGGCGCGTACTGAAGCTTTCTTT	CASSGLQGARTEAFF
13	few	TRBV5-1	-	TRBJ1-2	TGCGCCAGCAGCTTGGGGCAGGGGAGTGGCTACACCTTC	CASSLGQGSGYTF
13	-	TRBV7-2	-	TRBJ2-7	TGTGCCAGCAGCCCGCGACAGGGAGGCTGGCAGTACTTC	CASSPRQGGWQYF
15	-	TRBV6-5	-	TRBJ2-1	TGTGCCAGCAGTTACGGTGGGGGGTTGTACAATGAGCAGTTCTTC	CASSYGGGLYNEQFF
16	-	TRBV3-1/TRBV3-2	-	TRBJ1-3	TGTGCCAGCAGCCGCGAGTCGGGAGTCTTGGGAAACACCATATATTTT	CASSRESGVLGNTIYF
16	-	TRBV5-1	-	TRBJ1-6	TGCGCCAGCAGCTTGGCTCCAGGACAGCTTAATTCACCCCTCCACTTT	CASSLAPGQLNSPLHF
15	-	TRBV11-2	-	TRBJ1-2	TGTGCCAGCAGCTCGGCCTATCAGACAGGATATGGCTACACCTTC	CASSSAYQTGYGYTF
13	-	TRBV30	-	TRBJ2-3	TGTGCCTGGAGTGTACTAGTTGCGGATACGCAGTATTTT	CAWSVLVADTQYF
15	-	TRBV6-1	-	TRBJ1-5	TGTGCCAGCAGTGAAATAAGCACCCACAATCAGCCCCAGCATTTT	CASSEISTHNQPQHF
14	few	TRBV6-5	TRBD1	TRBJ1-2	TGTGCCAGCAGTCCCACGGGACAGGACTATGGCTACACCTTC	CASSPTGQDYGYTF
16	-	TRBV9	TRBD2	TRBJ2-5	TGTGCCAGCAGCGTAGGTGGCGGGGGGACCCAAGAGACCCAGTACTTC	CASSVGGGGTQETQYF
13	-	TRBV14	-	TRBJ2-2	TGTGCCAGCAGCCAACAAAACACCGGGGAGCTGTTTTTT	CASSQQNTGELFF
15	few	TRBV5-1	-	TRBJ1-3	TGCGCCAGCAGCTTGGGCAGCCAGGGTGGAAACACCATATATTTT	CASSLGSQGGNTIYF
18	few	TRBV28	-	TRBJ1-4	TGTGCCAGCAGTTTCATAGGGCAGGGTATTCGGCCTAATGAAAAACTGTTTTTT	CASSFIGQGIRPNEKLFF
16	few	TRBV28	TRBD1	TRBJ1-3	TGTGCCAGCAGTTTCCCCAGGGGGAACTCTGGAAACACCATATATTTT	CASSFPRGNSGNTIYF
14	-	TRBV5-1	TRBD1	TRBJ2-3	TGCGCCAGCATTCCCACAGGGGGCACAGATACGCAGTATTTT	CASIPTGGTDTQYF
15	many	TRBV30	TRBD1	TRBJ1-4	TGTGCCTGGAGTCCCCCTACAGGGGGCGCGGAAAAACTGTTTTTT	CAWSPPTGGAEKLFF
14	few	TRBV5-5	-	TRBJ1-2	TGTGCCAGCAGCCCCTCGGACAGCTTCTATGGCTACACCTTC	CASSPSDSFYGYTF
15	-	TRBV19	-	TRBJ2-7	TGTGCCAGTAGTACAGGAGCGACGGGGGCCTACGAGCAGTACTTC	CASSTGATGAYEQYF
14	-	TRBV15	TRBD1	TRBJ1-2	TGTGCCACCAGCCACAGGGGATTTAACTATGGCTACACCTTC	CATSHRGFNYGYTF
14	-	TRBV9	-	TRBJ1-2	TGTGCCAGCAGCGTAGCAGGGTCCGGCTATGGCTACACCTTC	CASSVAGSGYGYTF
16	-	TRBV5-6	TRBD2	TRBJ2-7	TGTGCCAGCAGCACGTCCTCTAGCGGGGGGCTTAGCGAGCAGTACTTC	CASSTSSSGGLSEQYF
17	-	TRBV9	-	TRBJ2-1	TGTGCCAGCAGCGTAGCTGGCAACCCCCTCTCCTACAATGAGCAGTTCTTC	CASSVAGNPLSYNEQFF
15	-	TRBV5-1	TRBD1	TRBJ1-4	TGCGCCAGCAGCTTAGCCGGGACAGGGGTAGAAAAACTGTTTTTT	CASSLAGTGVEKLFF
14	-	TRBV27	-	TRBJ1-1	TGTGCCAGCATCCTCGACGGGAGGGACGGTGAAGCTTTCTTT	CASILDGRDGEAFF
18	-	TRBV28	TRBD2	TRBJ2-3	TGTGCCAGCAGTCCCCTGACTAGCGGGTTCACACAGGGAGATACGCAGTATTTT	CASSPLTSGFTQGDTQYF
19	-	TRBV7-8	TRBD1	TRBJ2-1	TGTGCCAGCAGCTTATATATCCGGGACAGAGGAGGCTCCTACAATGAGCAGTTCTTC	CASSLYIRDRGGSYNEQFF
18	-	TRBV9	TRBD1	TRBJ1-1	TGTGCCAGCAGCGAGGTGGGCGGCGACAGGGAGGTACAGCGTGAAGCTTTCTTT	CASSEVGGDREVQREAFF
13	-	TRBV12-3/TRBV12-4	-	TRBJ1-2	TGTGCCAGCAGTTCCGGGACACCGTATGGCTACACCTTC	CASSSGTPYGYTF
16	-	TRBV18	-	TRBJ2-7	TGTGCCAGCTCACCCCGGACAGCAACCAGCTCCTACGAGCAGTACTTC	CASSPRTATSSYEQYF
16	-	TRBV5-4	TRBD2	TRBJ2-3	TGTGCCAGCAGCTCAGGGCCTAGCGGACGCACAGATACGCAGTATTTT	CASSSGPSGRTDTQYF
14	-	TRBV7-9	-	TRBJ1-4	TGTGCCAGCAGCATTAAGGGGACTAATGAAAAACTGTTTTTT	CASSIKGTNEKLFF
15	-	TRBV10-3	-	TRBJ1-1	TGTGCCATCAGTGAGGGCCAAGGGGGTAGGACTGAAGCTTTCTTT	CAISEGQGGRTEAFF
16	-	TRBV11-2	TRBD1	TRBJ1-4	TGTGCCAGCAGCTTAGAGGCCGATACAGGGGGAGGTAAACTGTTTTTT	CASSLEADTGGGKLFF
11	-	TRBV20-1	-	TRBJ2-3	TGTTGCGGGGCGCCCACAGATACGCAGTATTTT	CCGAPTDTQYF
14	-	TRBV6-5	-	TRBJ1-2	TGTGCCAGCAGTTACTCGTTCGGGTACGATGGCTACACCTTC	CASSYSFGYDGYTF
16	-	TRBV7-6	-	TRBJ1-6	TGTGCCAGCAGCCAAAGAGACAGCTCCTATAATTCACCCCTCCACTTT	CASSQRDSSYNSPLHF
13	-	TRBV7-8	TRBD1	TRBJ1-4	TGTGCCAGCAGCCGGGACAGGGCCGAAAAACTGTTTTTT	CASSRDRAEKLFF
17	-	TRBV19	TRBD1	TRBJ1-1	TGTGCCAGTAAGGGACAGGGGTACTTTTCCGTGAACACTGAAGCTTTCTTT	CASKGQGYFSVNTEAFF
16	-	TRBV2	TRBD1	TRBJ1-1	TGTGCCAGCCAACAATACCCGACAGGGATGAACACTGAAGCTTTCTTT	CASQQYPTGMNTEAFF
15	-	TRBV5-1	TRBD1	TRBJ1-6	TGCGCCAGCACCCTGGACAGGGTTGGTAATTCACCCCTCCACTTT	CASTLDRVGNSPLHF
13	-	TRBV30	TRBD1	TRBJ1-1	TGTGCCTGGAGTGGGCTTACAGGGGGCGAAGCTTTCTTT	CAWSGLTGGEAFF
16	-	TRBV20-1	-	TRBJ1-3	TGCAGTGCTAGTGATGGGGGCCCCAGCTCTGGAAACACCATATATTTT	CSASDGGPSSGNTIYF
15	-	TRBV5-1	TRBD1	TRBJ2-2	TGCGCCAGCAGCTTAGGACAGGGGGCCACCGGGGAGCTGTTTTTT	CASSLGQGATGELFF
17	-	TRBV5-3	-	TRBJ2-1	TGTGCCAGAAGCTTGCAAGATCGGGGTCCCTCCTACAATGAGCAGTTCTTC	CARSLQDRGPSYNEQFF
15	-	TRBV11-2	-	TRBJ1-2	TGTGCCAGCAGCTTAGTGGCAGGGCAACACTATGGCTACACCTTC	CASSLVAGQHYGYTF
15	-	TRBV18	TRBD1	TRBJ1-1	TGTGCCAGCTCACCGCTGGGACAGCCCTTAACTGAAGCTTTCTTT	CASSPLGQPLTEAFF
16	-	TRBV11-1	TRBD1	TRBJ1-6	TGTGCCAGCAGCTTACTCGCCAGGGGGGTCAATTCACCCCTCCACTTT	CASSLLARGVNSPLHF
16	-	TRBV4-1	TRBD1	TRBJ2-2	TGCGCCTCAAAAAACCCCGGGACAGGGAGGTCCGGGGAGCTGTTTTTT	CASKNPGTGRSGELFF
11	-	TRBV19	-	TRBJ1-2	TGTGCCAGTAGTGCAGACTATGGCTACACCTTC	CASSADYGYTF
15	-	TRBV7-2	-	TRBJ1-4	TGTGCCAGCAGTCCGACTACGGGGGTAAATGAAAAACTGTTTTTT	CASSPTTGVNEKLFF